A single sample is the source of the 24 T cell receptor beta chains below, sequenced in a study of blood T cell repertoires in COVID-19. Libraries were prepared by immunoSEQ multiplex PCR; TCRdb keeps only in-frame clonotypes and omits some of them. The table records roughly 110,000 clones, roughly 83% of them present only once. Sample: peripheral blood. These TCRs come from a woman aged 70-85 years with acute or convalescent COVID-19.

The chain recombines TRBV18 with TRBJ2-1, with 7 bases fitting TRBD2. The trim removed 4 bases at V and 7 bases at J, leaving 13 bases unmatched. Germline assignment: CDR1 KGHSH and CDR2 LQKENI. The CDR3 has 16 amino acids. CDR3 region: CASSRLTSDLRNEQFF. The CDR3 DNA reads TGTGCCAGCTCACGCCTTACTAGCGACCTCAGGAATGAGCAGTTCTTC.

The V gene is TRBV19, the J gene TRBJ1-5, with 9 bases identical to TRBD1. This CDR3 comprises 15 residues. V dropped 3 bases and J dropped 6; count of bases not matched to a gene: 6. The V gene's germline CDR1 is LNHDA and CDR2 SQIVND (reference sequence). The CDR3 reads CASSISGTGIQPQHF. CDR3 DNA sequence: TGTGCCAGTAGTATTTCCGGGACAGGGATTCAGCCCCAGCATTTT.

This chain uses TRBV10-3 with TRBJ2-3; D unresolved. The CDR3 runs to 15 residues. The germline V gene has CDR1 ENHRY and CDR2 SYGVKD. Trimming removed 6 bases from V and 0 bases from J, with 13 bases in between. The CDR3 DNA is TGTGCCATCAGCCCCTGGCAGTCTAGCACAGATACGCAGTATTTT. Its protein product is CAISPWQSSTDTQYF.

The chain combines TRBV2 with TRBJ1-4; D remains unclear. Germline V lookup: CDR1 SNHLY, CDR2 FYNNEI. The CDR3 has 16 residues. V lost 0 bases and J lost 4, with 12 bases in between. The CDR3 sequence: CASSEALLGGNEKLFF. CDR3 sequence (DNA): TGTGCCAGCAGTGAAGCGCTTCTTGGCGGTAATGAAAAACTGTTTTTT.

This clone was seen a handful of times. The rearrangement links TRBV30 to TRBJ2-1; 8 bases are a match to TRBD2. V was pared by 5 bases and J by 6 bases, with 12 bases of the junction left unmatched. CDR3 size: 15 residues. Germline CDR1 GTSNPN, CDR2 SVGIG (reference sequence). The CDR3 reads CAWRRTSISGNEQFF. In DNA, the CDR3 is TGTGCCTGGCGTAGGACTAGCATATCCGGCAATGAGCAGTTCTTC.

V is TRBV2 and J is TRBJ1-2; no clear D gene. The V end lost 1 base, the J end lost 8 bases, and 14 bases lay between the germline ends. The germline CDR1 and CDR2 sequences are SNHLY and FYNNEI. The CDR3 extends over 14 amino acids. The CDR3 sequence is CASSEGGARRGYTF. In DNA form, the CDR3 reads TGTGCCAGCAGTGAAGGGGGAGCCAGGAGAGGCTACACCTTC.

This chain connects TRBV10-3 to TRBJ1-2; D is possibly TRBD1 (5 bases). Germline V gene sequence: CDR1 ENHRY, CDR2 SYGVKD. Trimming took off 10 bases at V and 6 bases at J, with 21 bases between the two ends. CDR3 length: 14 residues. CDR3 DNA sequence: TGTGCCAGCTCGCAGGGCGCGGGGCTGGATGGCTACACCTTC. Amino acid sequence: CASSQGAGLDGYTF.

The CDR3 sequence is CASSARTGAAEQYF. For the CDR3, the DNA is TGTGCCAGCAGCGCTAGGACAGGGGCGGCCGAGCAGTACTTC. This rearrangement joins TRBV11-2 to TRBJ2-7, with 9 positions matching TRBD1. Trimming cost V 5 bases and J 6 bases; bases outside gene matches: 8. CDR1 is SGHAT and CDR2 is FQNNGV in the germline V gene. The CDR3 extends over 14 amino acids.

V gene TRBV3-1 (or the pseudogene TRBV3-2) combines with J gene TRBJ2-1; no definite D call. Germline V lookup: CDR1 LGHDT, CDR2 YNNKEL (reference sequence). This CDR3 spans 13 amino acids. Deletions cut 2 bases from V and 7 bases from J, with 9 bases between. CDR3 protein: CASSQWLANEQFF. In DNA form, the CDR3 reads TGTGCCAGCAGCCAATGGCTGGCTAATGAGCAGTTCTTC.

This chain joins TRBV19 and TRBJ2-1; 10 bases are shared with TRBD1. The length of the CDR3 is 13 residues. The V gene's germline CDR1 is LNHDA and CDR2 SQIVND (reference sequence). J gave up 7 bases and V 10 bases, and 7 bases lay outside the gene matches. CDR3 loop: CATRQGAGNEQFF. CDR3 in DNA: TGTGCCACCAGACAGGGGGCAGGGAATGAGCAGTTCTTC.

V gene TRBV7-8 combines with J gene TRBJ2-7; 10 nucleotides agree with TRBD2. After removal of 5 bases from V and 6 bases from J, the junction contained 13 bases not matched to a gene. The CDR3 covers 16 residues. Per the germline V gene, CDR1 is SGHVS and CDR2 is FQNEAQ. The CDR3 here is CASSPVPLAGVSEQYF. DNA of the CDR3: TGTGCCAGCAGCCCAGTCCCCCTAGCGGGAGTCTCCGAGCAGTACTTC.

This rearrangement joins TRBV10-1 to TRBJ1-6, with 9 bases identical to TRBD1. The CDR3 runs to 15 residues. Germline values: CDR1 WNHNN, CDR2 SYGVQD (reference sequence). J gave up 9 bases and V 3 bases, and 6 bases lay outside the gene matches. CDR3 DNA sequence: TGCGCCAGCAGTGAAACCGGGACAGGGACTTCACCCCTCCACTTT. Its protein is CASSETGTGTSPLHF.

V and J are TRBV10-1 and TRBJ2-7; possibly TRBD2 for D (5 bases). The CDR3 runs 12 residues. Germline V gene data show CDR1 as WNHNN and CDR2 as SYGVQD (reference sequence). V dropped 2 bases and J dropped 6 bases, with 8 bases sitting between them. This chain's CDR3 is CASSESAGEQYF. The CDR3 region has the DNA TGCGCCAGCAGTGAGAGTGCGGGCGAGCAGTACTTC.

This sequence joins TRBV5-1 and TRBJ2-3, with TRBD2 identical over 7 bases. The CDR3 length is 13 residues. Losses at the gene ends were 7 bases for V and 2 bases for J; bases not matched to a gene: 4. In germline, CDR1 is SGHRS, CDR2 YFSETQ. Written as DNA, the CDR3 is TGCGCCAGCCGAGCGGGATCCACAGATACGCAGTATTTT. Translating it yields CASRAGSTDTQYF.

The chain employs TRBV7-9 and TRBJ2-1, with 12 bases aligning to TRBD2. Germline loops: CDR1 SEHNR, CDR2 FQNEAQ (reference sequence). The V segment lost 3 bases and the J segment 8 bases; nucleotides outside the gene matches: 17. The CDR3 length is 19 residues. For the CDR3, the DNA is TGTGCCAGCAGCTTCCCCCTAGGACTAGCGGGATCCTTGTCCGATGAGCAGTTCTTC. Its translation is CASSFPLGLAGSLSDEQFF.

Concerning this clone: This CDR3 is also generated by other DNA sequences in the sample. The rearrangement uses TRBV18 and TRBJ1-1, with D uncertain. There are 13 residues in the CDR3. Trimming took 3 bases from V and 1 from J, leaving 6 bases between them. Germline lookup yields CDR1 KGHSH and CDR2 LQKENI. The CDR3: CASSPAENTEAFF. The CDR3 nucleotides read TGTGCCAGCTCACCGGCGGAGAACACTGAAGCTTTCTTT.

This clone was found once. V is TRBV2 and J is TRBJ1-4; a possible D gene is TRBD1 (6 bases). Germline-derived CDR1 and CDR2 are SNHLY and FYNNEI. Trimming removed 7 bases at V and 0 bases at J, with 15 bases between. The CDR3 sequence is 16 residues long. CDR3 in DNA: TGTGCCAGCAACCGGGAGGGGGAGGCAACTAATGAAAAACTGTTTTTT. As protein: CASNREGEATNEKLFF.

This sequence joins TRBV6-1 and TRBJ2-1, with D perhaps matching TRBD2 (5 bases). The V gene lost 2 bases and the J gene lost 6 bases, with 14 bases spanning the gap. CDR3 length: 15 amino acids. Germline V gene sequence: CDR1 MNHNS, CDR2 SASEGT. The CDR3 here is CASSENAQAGNEQFF. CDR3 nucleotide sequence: TGTGCCAGCAGTGAAAACGCGCAGGCGGGCAATGAGCAGTTCTTC.

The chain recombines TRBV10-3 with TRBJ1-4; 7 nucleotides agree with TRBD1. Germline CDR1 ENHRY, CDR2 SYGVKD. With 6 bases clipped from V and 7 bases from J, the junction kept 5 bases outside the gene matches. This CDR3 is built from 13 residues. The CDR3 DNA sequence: TGTGCCATCAGGCCCGACAGGGTTGAAAAACTGTTTTTT. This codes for CAIRPDRVEKLFF.

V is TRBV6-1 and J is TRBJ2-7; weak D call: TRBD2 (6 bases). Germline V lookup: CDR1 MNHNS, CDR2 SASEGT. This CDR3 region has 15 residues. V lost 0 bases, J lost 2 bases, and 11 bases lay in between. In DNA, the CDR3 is TGTGCCAGCAGTGAAGCTAGGGGACTTACCTACGAGCAGTACTTC. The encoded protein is CASSEARGLTYEQYF.

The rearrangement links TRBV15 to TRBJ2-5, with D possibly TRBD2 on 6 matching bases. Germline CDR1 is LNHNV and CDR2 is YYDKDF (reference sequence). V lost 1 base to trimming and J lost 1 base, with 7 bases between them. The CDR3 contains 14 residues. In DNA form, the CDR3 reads TGTGCCACCAGCAGAGGCGGGGCCCAAGAGACCCAGTACTTC. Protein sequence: CATSRGGAQETQYF.

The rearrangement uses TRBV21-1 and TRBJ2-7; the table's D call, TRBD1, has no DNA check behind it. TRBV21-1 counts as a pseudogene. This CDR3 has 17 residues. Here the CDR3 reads CASSIPLRTGYPYEQYF. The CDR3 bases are TGTGCCAGCAGCATACCCCTCCGGACAGGGTACCCCTACGAGCAGTACTTC.

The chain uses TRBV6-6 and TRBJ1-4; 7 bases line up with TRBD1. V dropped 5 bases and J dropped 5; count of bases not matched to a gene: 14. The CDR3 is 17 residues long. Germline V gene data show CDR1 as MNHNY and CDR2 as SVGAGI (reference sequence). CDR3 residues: CASSLPPRTGVNEKLFF. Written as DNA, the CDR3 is TGTGCCAGCAGTCTACCACCCCGGACAGGAGTAAATGAAAAACTGTTTTTT.

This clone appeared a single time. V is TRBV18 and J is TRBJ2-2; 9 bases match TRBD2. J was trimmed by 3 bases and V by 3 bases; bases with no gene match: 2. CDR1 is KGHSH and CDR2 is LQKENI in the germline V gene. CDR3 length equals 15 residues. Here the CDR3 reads CASSPSGGDTGELFF. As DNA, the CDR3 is TGTGCCAGCTCACCTAGCGGGGGTGACACCGGGGAGCTGTTTTTT.